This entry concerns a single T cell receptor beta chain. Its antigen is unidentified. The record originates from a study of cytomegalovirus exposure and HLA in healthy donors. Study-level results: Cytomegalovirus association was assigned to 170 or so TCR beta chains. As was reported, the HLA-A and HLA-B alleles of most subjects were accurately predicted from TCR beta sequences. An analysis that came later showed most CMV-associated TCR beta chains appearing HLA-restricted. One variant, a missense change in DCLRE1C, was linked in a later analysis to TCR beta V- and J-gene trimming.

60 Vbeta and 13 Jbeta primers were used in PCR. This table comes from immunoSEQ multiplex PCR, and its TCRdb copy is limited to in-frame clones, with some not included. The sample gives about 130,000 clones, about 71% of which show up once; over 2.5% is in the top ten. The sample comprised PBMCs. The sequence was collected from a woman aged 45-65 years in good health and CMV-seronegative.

CDR3 bases: TGTGCCAGTAGTATAGATGGCCTAGCGGCCTCCTACGAGCAGTACTTC. The encoded protein is CASSIDGLAASYEQYF. This rearrangement joins TRBV19 to TRBJ2-7; 7 bases match TRBD2. Germline CDR1 reads LNHDA; CDR2 reads SQIVND (reference sequence). The CDR3 spans 16 residues. J gave up 0 bases and V 0 bases, and 5 bases lay outside the gene matches. Looking up the rest from reference TRBV19 and TRBJ2-7 gives the full variable domain: DGGITQSPKYLFRKEGQNVTLSCEQNLNHDAMYWYRQDPGQGLRLIYYSQIVNDFQKGDIAEGYSVSREKKESFPLTVTSAQKNPTAFYLCASSIDGLAASYEQYFGPGTRLTVT.